This is a list of T cell receptor beta chains from one sample in a study of blood T cell repertoires in COVID-19. The method was immunoSEQ multiplex PCR; TCRdb's version includes in-frame clones alone and lacks a portion of them. The sample includes 200,000 to 250,000 clones, around 83% seen only once; the top ten take approximately 5.6%. Sequencing used peripheral blood. The receptors were sampled from a woman aged 70 to 79 with COVID-19, enrolled during active disease. CDR3s include the opening cysteine and the closing phenylalanine or tryptophan. D genes are given only for firm matches. Expanded clones get a size class; other rows say once, few or many, or leave the size out.

cdr3_aa,cdr3_nt,d_call,j_call,clone_size,v_call
CASSPRIAGGQETQYF,TGTGCCAGCTCACCACGGATAGCGGGAGGCCAAGAGACCCAGTACTTC,TRBD2,TRBJ2-5,NA,TRBV18
CASSLYETQYF,TGTGCCAGCAGCTTGTATGAGACCCAGTACTTC,NA,TRBJ2-5,few,TRBV7-9
CASSLDHETSGPYNEQFF,TGTGCCAGCAGCTTAGACCACGAGACTAGCGGGCCCTACAATGAGCAGTTCTTC,TRBD2,TRBJ2-1,few,TRBV7-2
CASSPITTFNTEAFF,TGTGCCAGCTCACCAATCACTACCTTTAACACTGAAGCTTTCTTT,NA,TRBJ1-1,NA,TRBV18
CASSIGGIYEQYF,TGTGCCAGTAGTATAGGTGGCATTTACGAGCAGTACTTC,NA,TRBJ2-7,NA,TRBV19
CASSLWGLNTEAFF,TGCGCCAGCAGCTTGTGGGGGCTGAACACTGAAGCTTTCTTT,NA,TRBJ1-1,NA,TRBV5-1
CASSWGRGGSYGYTF,TGTGCCAGCAGCTGGGGCAGGGGCGGAAGCTACGGCTACACCTTC,NA,TRBJ1-2,once,TRBV5-6
CASSGSAKGELFLALHF,TGTGCCAGCAGCGGCTCTGCCAAGGGGGAGCTTTTTCTCGCCCTCCACTTT,NA,TRBJ1-6,NA,TRBV28
CAISESPGIYGYTF,TGTGCCATCAGTGAGTCCCCAGGGATCTATGGCTACACCTTC,NA,TRBJ1-2,NA,TRBV10-3
CASSKQGRNGYTF,TGTGCCAGCAGTAAACAGGGCAGGAATGGCTACACCTTC,NA,TRBJ1-2,NA,TRBV28
CASSFPGRGILNTIYF,TGTGCCAGCAGTTTCCCCGGCAGGGGTATATTGAACACCATATATTTT,NA,TRBJ1-3,NA,TRBV28
CASSPTSGGWNEQFF,TGTGCCAGCAGCCCGACTAGCGGGGGGTGGAATGAGCAGTTCTTC,TRBD2,TRBJ2-1,NA,TRBV11-2
CASRRRLAGDNEQFF,TGTGCCAGTAGAAGAAGACTAGCGGGAGACAATGAGCAGTTCTTC,TRBD2,TRBJ2-1,NA,TRBV19
CASSPREGATEAFF,TGTGCCAGCTCACCGAGGGAAGGTGCGACTGAAGCTTTCTTT,NA,TRBJ1-1,NA,TRBV18
CASTHSPGPGKETQYF,TGCGCCAGCACTCATTCGCCGGGCCCCGGGAAGGAGACCCAGTACTTC,NA,TRBJ2-5,NA,TRBV5-1
CASSIMERNYGYTF,TGTGCCAGTAGTATTATGGAGAGGAACTATGGCTACACCTTC,NA,TRBJ1-2,NA,TRBV19
CASGGQENSPLHF,TGTGCCAGCGGGGGACAGGAAAATTCACCCCTCCACTTT,TRBD1,TRBJ1-6,medium-sized,TRBV2
CASSGNRELNEQFF,TGTGCCAGCAGTGGCAATCGGGAGTTGAATGAGCAGTTCTTC,NA,TRBJ2-1,NA,TRBV2
CASSARVGNTEAFF,TGTGCCAGCAGCGCCAGGGTAGGCAACACTGAAGCTTTCTTT,NA,TRBJ1-1,NA,TRBV9
CASSRGRGYNEQFF,TGTGCCAGCAGTAGGGGCAGGGGGTACAATGAGCAGTTCTTC,TRBD1,TRBJ2-1,NA,TRBV27
CASSLTGSGNTIYF,TGTGCCAGCAGCTTGACGGGCTCTGGAAACACCATATATTTT,NA,TRBJ1-3,NA,TRBV11-2
CASSPGTSGRRSDTQYF,TGTGCCAGCAGCCCTGGGACTAGCGGGAGAAGGTCAGATACGCAGTATTTT,TRBD2,TRBJ2-3,NA,TRBV7-2
CASHWQGGNQPQHF,TGTGCCAGCCATTGGCAGGGGGGAAATCAGCCCCAGCATTTT,TRBD1,TRBJ1-5,few,TRBV28
CASSLAQDRGFEAFF,TGTGCCAGCAGCTTAGCGCAGGACAGGGGGTTTGAAGCTTTCTTT,TRBD1,TRBJ1-1,NA,TRBV7-2
CASSQRGPREGTQYF,TGTGCCAGCAGCCAGCGGGGGCCGAGAGAAGGGACCCAGTACTTC,NA,TRBJ2-5,NA,TRBV3-1/TRBV3-2